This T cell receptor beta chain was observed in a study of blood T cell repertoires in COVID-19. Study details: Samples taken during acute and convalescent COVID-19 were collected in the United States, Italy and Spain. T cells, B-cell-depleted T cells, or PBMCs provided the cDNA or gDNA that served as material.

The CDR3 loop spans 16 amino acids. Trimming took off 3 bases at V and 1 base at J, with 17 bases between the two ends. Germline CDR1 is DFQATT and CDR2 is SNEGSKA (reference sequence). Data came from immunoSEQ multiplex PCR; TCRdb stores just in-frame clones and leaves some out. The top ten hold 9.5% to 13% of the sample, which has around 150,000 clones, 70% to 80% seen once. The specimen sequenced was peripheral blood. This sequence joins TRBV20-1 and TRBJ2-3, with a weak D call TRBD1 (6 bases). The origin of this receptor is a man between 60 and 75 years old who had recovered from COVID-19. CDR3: CSASGVTGYGTDTQYF. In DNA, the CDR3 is TGCAGTGCTAGTGGCGTCACAGGGTACGGCACAGATACGCAGTATTTT.